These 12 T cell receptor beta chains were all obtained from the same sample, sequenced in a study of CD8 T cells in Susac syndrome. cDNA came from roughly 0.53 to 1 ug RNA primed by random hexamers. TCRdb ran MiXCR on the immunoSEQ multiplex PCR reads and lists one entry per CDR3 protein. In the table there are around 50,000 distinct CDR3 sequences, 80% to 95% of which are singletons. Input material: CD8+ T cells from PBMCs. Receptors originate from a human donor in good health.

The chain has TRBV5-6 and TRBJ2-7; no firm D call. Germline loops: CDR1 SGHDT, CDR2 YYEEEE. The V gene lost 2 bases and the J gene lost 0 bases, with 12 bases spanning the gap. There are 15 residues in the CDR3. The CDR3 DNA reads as TGTGCCAGCAGCTTTTTCCCTCCGAGCTCCTACGAGCAGTACTTC. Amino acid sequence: CASSFFPPSSYEQYF.

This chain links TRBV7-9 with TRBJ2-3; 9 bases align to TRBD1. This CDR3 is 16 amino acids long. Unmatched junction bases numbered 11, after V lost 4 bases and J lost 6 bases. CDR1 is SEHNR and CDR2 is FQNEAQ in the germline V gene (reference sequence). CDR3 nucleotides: TGTGCCAGCAGCTCCCTGGACAGGGGCGCGATGGATACGCAGTATTTT. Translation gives CASSSLDRGAMDTQYF.

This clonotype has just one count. The CDR3, as DNA: TGCAGTGCTAGAGTACTGAGACGGAGCTATGGCTACACCTTC. Translated, it gives CSARVLRRSYGYTF. The V call is TRBV20-1, the J call TRBJ1-2; no reliable D call. CDR1 DFQATT and CDR2 SNEGSKA come from the germline V gene (reference sequence). This CDR3 region has 14 residues. The V and J ends lost 1 base and 4 bases respectively, with 13 bases between them.

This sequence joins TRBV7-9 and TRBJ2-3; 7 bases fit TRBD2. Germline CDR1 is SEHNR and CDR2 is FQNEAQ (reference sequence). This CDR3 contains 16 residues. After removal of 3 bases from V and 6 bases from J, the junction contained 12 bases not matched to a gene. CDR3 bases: TGTGCCAGCAGCTTGCCTAGCGGTACCGCATTGGATACGCAGTATTTT. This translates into CASSLPSGTALDTQYF.

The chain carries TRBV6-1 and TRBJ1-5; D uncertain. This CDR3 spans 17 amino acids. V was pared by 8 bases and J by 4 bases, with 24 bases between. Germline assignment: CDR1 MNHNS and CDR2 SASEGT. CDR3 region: CASDLESGGRLNQPQHF. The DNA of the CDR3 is TGTGCCAGCGATTTAGAAAGCGGAGGACGGCTGAATCAGCCCCAGCATTTT.

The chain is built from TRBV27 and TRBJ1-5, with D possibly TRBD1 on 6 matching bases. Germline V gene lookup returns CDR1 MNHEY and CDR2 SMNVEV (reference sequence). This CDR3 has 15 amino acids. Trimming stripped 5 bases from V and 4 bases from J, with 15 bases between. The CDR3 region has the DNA TGTGCCAGCAGTCCGTATACAGGGCCGAATCAGCCCCAGCATTTT. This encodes CASSPYTGPNQPQHF.

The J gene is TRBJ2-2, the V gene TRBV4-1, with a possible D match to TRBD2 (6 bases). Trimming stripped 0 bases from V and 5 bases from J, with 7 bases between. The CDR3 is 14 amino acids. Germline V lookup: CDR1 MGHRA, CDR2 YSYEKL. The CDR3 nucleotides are TGCGCCAGCAGCCAAGAAGGACTAACCGGGGAGCTGTTTTTT. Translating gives CASSQEGLTGELFF.

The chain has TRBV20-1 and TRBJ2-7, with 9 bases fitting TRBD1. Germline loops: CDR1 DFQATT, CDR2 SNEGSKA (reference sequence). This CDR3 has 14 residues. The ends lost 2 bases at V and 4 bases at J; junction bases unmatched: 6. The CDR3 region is CSARHRGREYEQYF. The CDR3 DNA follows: TGCAGTGCTAGACACAGGGGGCGAGAGTACGAGCAGTACTTC.

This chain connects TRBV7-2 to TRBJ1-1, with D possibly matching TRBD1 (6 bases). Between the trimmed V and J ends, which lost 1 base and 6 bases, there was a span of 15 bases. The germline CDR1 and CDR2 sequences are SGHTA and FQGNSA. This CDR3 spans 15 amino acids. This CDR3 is CASSLGYGGGPEAFF. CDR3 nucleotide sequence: TGTGCCAGCAGCTTAGGGTATGGGGGGGGCCCTGAAGCTTTCTTT. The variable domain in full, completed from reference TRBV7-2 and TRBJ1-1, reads GAGVSQSPSNKVTEKGKDVELRCDPISGHTALYWYRQSLGQGLEFLIYFQGNSAPDKSGLPSDRFSAERTGGSVSTLTIQRTQQEDSAVYLCASSLGYGGGPEAFFGQGTRLTVV.

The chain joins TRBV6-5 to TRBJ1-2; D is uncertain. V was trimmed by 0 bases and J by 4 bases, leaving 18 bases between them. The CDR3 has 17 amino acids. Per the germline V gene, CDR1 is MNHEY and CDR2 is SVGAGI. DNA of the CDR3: TGTGCCAGCAGTTACTCGATTTTGGAGCTAGCAAGCTATGGCTACACCTTC. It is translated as CASSYSILELASYGYTF.

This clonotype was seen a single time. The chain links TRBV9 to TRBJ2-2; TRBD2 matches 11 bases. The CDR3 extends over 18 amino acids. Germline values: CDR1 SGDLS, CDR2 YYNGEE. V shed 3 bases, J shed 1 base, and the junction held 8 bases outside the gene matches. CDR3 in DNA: TGTGCCAGCAGCGACCCGGGACTAGCGGAGTTGAACACCGGGGAGCTGTTTTTT. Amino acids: CASSDPGLAELNTGELFF.

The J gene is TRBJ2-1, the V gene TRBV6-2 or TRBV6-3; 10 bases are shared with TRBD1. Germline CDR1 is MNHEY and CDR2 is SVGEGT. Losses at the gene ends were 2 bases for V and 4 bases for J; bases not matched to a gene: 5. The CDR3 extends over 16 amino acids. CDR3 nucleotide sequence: TGTGCCAGCAGTTACGGCAGGACAGGGGGGTACAATGAGCAGTTCTTC. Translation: CASSYGRTGGYNEQFF.